The present TCR beta chain was sequenced within a study of T cell responses to AZD1222 COVID-19 vaccine. Overall study findings and caveats: Clonal diversity was possibly underestimated, and white British individuals and females predominated among donors. Once two AZD1222 doses were given, Spike-specific TCR breadth and depth went up.

Sequenced by immunoSEQ multiplex PCR; TCRdb stores in-frame clones only, minus some. This sample has 120,000 or so clones, with just over 85% found just once. This CDR3 is built from 16 residues. The V end lost 6 bases, the J end lost 3 bases, and 17 bases lay between the germline ends. CDR1 and CDR2 (germline): SNHLY, FYNNEI. About this clone itself: Its antigen is still unknown.

The V call is TRBV2, the J call TRBJ2-2; TRBD2 is a possible D gene (5 bases). The clonotype was recovered from an adult in good health. The material sequenced was peripheral blood, taken on day 0 of AZD1222 vaccination. The CDR3 DNA is TGTGCCAGCAGAAACCTACTAGTCGTCGACACCGGGGAGCTGTTTTTT. Amino acids: CASRNLLVVDTGELFF.